The rows below give T cell receptor beta chains drawn from one sample of a study of shared clonotypes between healthy human individuals. Sequencing was performed with immunoSEQ multiplex PCR; in TCRdb, only in-frame clones are kept and a portion is missing. Found here are roughly 2,300,000 clones, 92% of them singletons; the top ten hold about 0.41%. The sequenced sample consisted of naive CD4+ T cells from PBMCs. The receptors derive from a man between 18 and 35 years old in good health. Some clones in this sample may be carry-over from other donors' samples. CDR3s include the opening cysteine and the closing phenylalanine or tryptophan. The D gene is left open where the match is weak. Expanded clones get a size class; other rows say once, few or many, or leave the size out.

D: .
V: TRBV5-1
J: TRBJ1-2
size: .
CDR3: CASSLETALYGYTF
DNA: TGCGCCAGCAGCTTGGAGACCGCCCTCTATGGCTACACCTTC

D: TRBD2
V: TRBV15
J: TRBJ2-5
size: .
CDR3: CATSRDLLAGEETQYF
DNA: TGTGCCACCAGCAGAGATTTACTAGCGGGAGAAGAGACCCAGTACTTC

D: .
V: TRBV18
J: TRBJ2-1
size: .
CDR3: CASSPQGEEQFF
DNA: TGTGCCAGCTCACCACAGGGGGAGGAGCAGTTCTTC

D: .
V: TRBV29-1
J: TRBJ2-5
size: .
CDR3: CSVDLGGRQETQYF
DNA: TGCAGCGTTGATTTGGGAGGTCGCCAAGAGACCCAGTACTTC

D: .
V: TRBV18
J: TRBJ2-2
size: .
CDR3: CASSYDKTGELFF
DNA: TGTGCCAGCTCCTATGATAAAACCGGGGAGCTGTTTTTT

D: TRBD2
V: TRBV11-2
J: TRBJ2-7
size: once
CDR3: CASSLGTSIDEQYF
DNA: TGTGCCAGCAGCTTAGGGACTAGTATCGACGAGCAGTACTTC

D: .
V: TRBV2
J: TRBJ2-7
size: .
CDR3: CASEGLRPVSNEQYF
DNA: TGTGCCAGCGAAGGCTTACGGCCCGTCTCCAACGAGCAGTACTTC

D: .
V: TRBV11-3
J: TRBJ2-1
size: once
CDR3: CAGAVGGYNEQFF
DNA: TGTGCCGGCGCCGTTGGCGGATACAATGAGCAGTTCTTC

D: .
V: TRBV4-3
J: TRBJ1-5
size: .
CDR3: CASSQGGNQPQHF
DNA: TGCGCCAGCAGCCAGGGTGGGAATCAGCCCCAGCATTTT

D: TRBD1
V: TRBV4-1
J: TRBJ1-1
size: once
CDR3: CASSRAGQGYMNTEAFF
DNA: TGCGCCAGCAGCCGAGCGGGACAGGGATACATGAACACTGAAGCTTTCTTT

D: TRBD1
V: TRBV7-2
J: TRBJ2-7
size: .
CDR3: CASSLFGQGAPYEQYF
DNA: TGTGCCAGCAGCTTGTTTGGACAGGGGGCGCCGTACGAGCAGTACTTC

D: .
V: TRBV11-2
J: TRBJ2-2
size: .
CDR3: CASSPTRGAGELFF
DNA: TGTGCCAGCAGCCCGACTAGGGGAGCCGGGGAGCTGTTTTTT

D: TRBD1
V: TRBV5-1
J: TRBJ2-7
size: .
CDR3: CASSRGTGPEQYF
DNA: TGCGCCAGCAGCCGGGGGACAGGTCCCGAGCAGTACTTC

D: .
V: TRBV4-2
J: TRBJ2-7
size: .
CDR3: CASSQEEIYEQYF
DNA: TGTGCCAGCAGCCAGGAAGAGATCTACGAGCAGTACTTC

D: TRBD2
V: TRBV28
J: TRBJ2-1
size: .
CDR3: CASSLRPSGRGGEQFF
DNA: TGTGCCAGCAGTTTAAGGCCTAGCGGGCGAGGAGGTGAGCAGTTCTTC

D: TRBD1
V: TRBV2
J: TRBJ2-7
size: .
CDR3: CASVPGQLIYEQYF
DNA: TGTGCCAGCGTCCCGGGACAGTTAATATACGAGCAGTACTTC

D: TRBD1
V: TRBV19
J: TRBJ1-5
size: .
CDR3: CASSIGQGHQPQHF
DNA: TGTGCCAGTAGTATCGGACAGGGACATCAGCCCCAGCATTTT

D: TRBD2
V: TRBV11-1
J: TRBJ2-1
size: .
CDR3: CASSSETSVYNEQFF
DNA: TGTGCCAGCAGCTCAGAAACTAGCGTATACAATGAGCAGTTCTTC

D: TRBD2
V: TRBV19
J: TRBJ2-2
size: .
CDR3: CASSIALAEGGELFF
DNA: TGTGCCAGTAGTATAGCACTAGCGGAGGGAGGGGAGCTGTTTTTT

D: .
V: TRBV2
J: TRBJ1-2
size: .
CDR3: CASSKGRAGYTF
DNA: TGTGCCAGCAGCAAGGGGCGTGCTGGCTACACCTTC

D: .
V: TRBV7-9
J: TRBJ1-2
size: .
CDR3: CASSLALTGSYGYTF
DNA: TGTGCCAGCAGCTTAGCATTGACAGGTTCATATGGCTACACCTTC

D: TRBD1
V: TRBV6-6
J: TRBJ1-1
size: .
CDR3: CASSEQGTFTEAFF
DNA: TGTGCCAGCAGCGAACAGGGGACTTTCACTGAAGCTTTCTTT

D: TRBD1
V: TRBV30
J: TRBJ1-4
size: .
CDR3: CAWSTTGDEKLFF
DNA: TGTGCCTGGAGCACCACAGGGGATGAAAAACTGTTTTTT

D: TRBD1
V: TRBV7-9
J: TRBJ2-7
size: .
CDR3: CASSESGQASYEQYF
DNA: TGTGCCAGCAGCGAATCGGGACAGGCCTCCTACGAGCAGTACTTC

D: TRBD2
V: TRBV5-1
J: TRBJ2-1
size: .
CDR3: CASTGTSGAGSYNEQFF
DNA: TGCGCCAGCACCGGGACTAGCGGGGCGGGCTCTTACAATGAGCAGTTCTTC

D: TRBD2
V: TRBV19
J: TRBJ2-3
size: once
CDR3: CASSILAGGMNTQYF
DNA: TGTGCCAGTAGTATTCTAGCGGGAGGCATGAATACGCAGTATTTT

D: .
V: TRBV20-1
J: TRBJ1-5
size: .
CDR3: CSASRNQPQHF
DNA: TGCAGTGCTAGCCGAAATCAGCCCCAGCATTTT

D: .
V: TRBV6-5
J: TRBJ2-2
size: .
CDR3: CASRGRTGELFF
DNA: TGTGCCAGCAGAGGAAGGACCGGGGAGCTGTTTTTT

D: TRBD1
V: TRBV11-2
J: TRBJ2-2
size: .
CDR3: CASSFGTAYTGELFF
DNA: TGTGCCAGCAGCTTTGGGACAGCATACACCGGGGAGCTGTTTTTT

D: .
V: TRBV7-7
J: TRBJ2-2
size: .
CDR3: CASSLGDTGELFF
DNA: TGTGCCAGCAGCTTGGGGGACACCGGGGAGCTGTTTTTT

D: TRBD1
V: TRBV7-9
J: TRBJ2-3
size: .
CDR3: CASSFGTVTDTQYF
DNA: TGTGCCAGCAGCTTCGGGACAGTCACAGATACGCAGTATTTT

D: .
V: TRBV7-9
J: TRBJ2-1
size: once
CDR3: CASSYQSEQFF
DNA: TGTGCCAGCAGCTACCAATCTGAGCAGTTCTTC

D: .
V: TRBV5-1
J: TRBJ2-7
size: .
CDR3: CASSLMVRGLEQYF
DNA: TGCGCCAGCAGCTTGATGGTTAGGGGACTCGAGCAGTACTTC

D: .
V: TRBV11-2
J: TRBJ2-1
size: .
CDR3: CASSLVARVEQFF
DNA: TGTGCCAGCAGCTTAGTGGCCCGCGTGGAGCAGTTCTTC

D: TRBD1
V: TRBV9
J: TRBJ1-2
size: .
CDR3: CASSAQGVDGYTF
DNA: TGTGCCAGCAGCGCACAGGGGGTCGATGGCTACACCTTC

D: .
V: TRBV20-1
J: TRBJ1-2
size: .
CDR3: CSSRSDGYTF
DNA: TGCAGTTCTAGGTCGGACGGCTACACCTTC

D: .
V: TRBV27
J: TRBJ1-6
size: .
CDR3: CASSFRGLNSPLHF
DNA: TGTGCCAGCAGTTTCAGAGGGTTAAATTCACCCCTCCACTTT